The 27 T cell receptor beta chains in this list originate from one sample, sequenced in a study of cytomegalovirus exposure and HLA in healthy donors (dated by TCRdb to 2016 to 2017). The library came from the immunoSEQ multiplex PCR assay. For the multiplex PCR, a mixture combining 60 forward primers for TCR Vbeta segments and 13 reverse primers for TCR Jbeta segments was used. TCRdb carries this immuneACCESS record with in-frame sequences only. Its versions omit some clonotypes, under half of them owing to an unresolved V gene in the studies checked, with the rest unexplained. This sample comprises more than 80,000 clones, roughly four fifths of them detected only once. The leading ten clones occupy approximately 1.5% of the sample. Specimen: PBMCs. These receptors were collected from a man aged 50-59 years in good health and CMV-seronegative.

This chain links TRBV5-6 with TRBJ1-1; the D gene is possibly TRBD1 (5 bases). Germline V gene lookup returns CDR1 SGHDT and CDR2 YYEEEE. The CDR3 consists of 16 residues. V gave up 7 bases and J gave up 3 bases, with 22 bases separating them. The CDR3 region is CASGTGREIFHTEAFF. CDR3 bases: TGTGCCAGCGGTACGGGCAGGGAAATTTTTCACACTGAAGCTTTCTTT.

The chain combines TRBV4-2 with TRBJ1-1, with 8 bases identical to TRBD1. Germline CDR1 is LGHNA and CDR2 is YNFKEQ. V trimming: 0 bases; J trimming: 9 bases; junction bases outside the gene matches: 6. The CDR3 runs to 14 residues. This CDR3 reads CASSQEVQGAKAFF. CDR3 sequence (DNA): TGTGCCAGCAGCCAAGAAGTCCAGGGGGCTAAAGCTTTCTTT.

The rearrangement uses TRBV6-5 and TRBJ1-1; D is possibly TRBD1 (6 bases). This CDR3 is 13 amino acids long. CDR1 and CDR2 from the germline V gene are MNHEY and SVGAGI. Trimming removed 11 bases at V and 3 bases at J, with 16 bases between. The CDR3 loop is CASRRGRDTEAFF. CDR3 sequence (DNA): TGTGCCTCCCGAAGGGGGAGGGACACTGAAGCTTTCTTT.

The chain uses TRBV7-3 and TRBJ1-1, with D hard to call. Germline CDR1 is SGHTA and CDR2 is FQGTGA. V was clipped by 2 bases and J by 1 base, with 8 bases between them. CDR3 length equals 14 residues. The CDR3 reads CASSLQEGNTEAFF. DNA of the CDR3: TGTGCCAGCAGCTTACAGGAAGGGAACACTGAAGCTTTCTTT.

The V gene is TRBV6-5, the J gene TRBJ2-3; 7 bases match TRBD1. The CDR3 loop spans 14 amino acids. With 6 bases clipped from V and 4 bases from J, the junction kept 7 bases outside the gene matches. Germline CDR1 reads MNHEY; CDR2 reads SVGAGI. This CDR3 reads CASRMTGTSDTQYF. CDR3 in DNA: TGTGCCAGCAGAATGACAGGGACGTCAGATACGCAGTATTTT.

The genes are TRBV7-9 and TRBJ1-4, with 8 positions matching TRBD1. Germline lookup yields CDR1 SEHNR and CDR2 FQNEAQ (reference sequence). V shed 5 bases and J 0 bases; nucleotides not matched to a gene: 2. The CDR3 length is 15 residues. The CDR3 sequence: CASSPTGATNEKLFF. The CDR3 DNA reads as TGTGCCAGCAGCCCGACAGGGGCAACTAATGAAAAACTGTTTTTT.

In its sample, this clone was seen a few times. The rearrangement joins TRBV6-5 to TRBJ1-1, with a possible D match to TRBD1 (6 bases). Trimming removed 6 bases from V and 0 bases from J, with 8 bases in between. The CDR3 covers 13 residues. Germline V gene data show CDR1 as MNHEY and CDR2 as SVGAGI. The CDR3 is CASRPGVNTEAFF. CDR3 DNA sequence: TGTGCCAGCAGACCAGGGGTGAACACTGAAGCTTTCTTT.

The table lists this clone with a few counts. This chain uses TRBV4-3 with TRBJ1-5; D uncertain. The CDR3 covers 13 residues. V lost 0 bases and J 4 bases, leaving 4 bases between the germline ends. The germline V gene encodes CDR1 LGHNA and CDR2 YSLEER. The CDR3, as DNA: TGCGCCAGCAGCCAAGACAGGAATCAGCCCCAGCATTTT. Translation: CASSQDRNQPQHF.

V and J are TRBV6-5 and TRBJ2-1, with 8 positions matching TRBD2. The CDR3 sequence is 15 residues long. V lost 2 bases and J lost 3; bases outside the gene matches: 3. From germline, CDR1 is MNHEY and CDR2 SVGAGI. The CDR3 here is CASSYSGGYYNEQFF. The CDR3 DNA is TGTGCCAGCAGTTACAGCGGGGGTTACTACAATGAGCAGTTCTTC.

The J gene is TRBJ2-1, the V gene TRBV18; D not resolved. Trimming stripped 0 bases from V and 0 bases from J, with 9 bases between. From germline, CDR1 is KGHSH and CDR2 LQKENI. The CDR3 is made up of 16 amino acids. The CDR3 spells CASSPPVSHSYNEQFF. The CDR3 coding sequence is TGTGCCAGCTCACCACCGGTTAGCCACTCCTACAATGAGCAGTTCTTC.

V gene TRBV7-9 combines with J gene TRBJ2-7, with a possible D match to TRBD1 (6 bases). Trimming shortened V by 3 bases and J by 5 bases, and 11 bases separated the two germline ends. The CDR3 runs 13 residues. The germline V gene has CDR1 SEHNR and CDR2 FQNEAQ (reference sequence). The CDR3 here is CASSFTGRDEQYF. For the CDR3, the DNA is TGTGCCAGCAGCTTTACAGGGCGGGACGAGCAGTACTTC. The full variable domain, in which reference TRBV7-9 and TRBJ2-7 provide the parts outside the CDR3, is DTGVSQNPRHKITKRGQNVTFRCDPISEHNRLYWYRQTLGQGPEFLTYFQNEAQLEKSRLLSDRFSAERPKGSFSTLEIQRTEQGDSAMYLCASSFTGRDEQYFGPGTRLTVT.

The J gene is TRBJ1-1, the V gene TRBV7-2; D is ambiguous. The CDR3 consists of 13 residues. The germline gives CDR1 SGHTA, CDR2 FQGNSA. Trimming removed 2 bases from V and 4 bases from J, with 8 bases in between. The CDR3 spells CASSLSRPTEAFF. The CDR3 DNA reads TGTGCCAGCAGCTTAAGCAGGCCCACTGAAGCTTTCTTT.

This clone was observed a single time. The chain recombines TRBV9 with TRBJ2-7, with TRBD1 as a possible D gene (6 bases). The V gene's germline CDR1 is SGDLS and CDR2 YYNGEE. The length of the CDR3 is 14 residues. Trimming pared 3 bases from V and 7 bases from J, leaving 17 bases between. The CDR3 DNA reads TGTGCCAGCAGCGCAGGGACATATACGGGGGAGCAGTACTTC. Residues: CASSAGTYTGEQYF.

V and J are TRBV7-2 and TRBJ1-2; 7 nucleotides align to TRBD1. Germline assignment: CDR1 SGHTA and CDR2 FQGNSA. V shed 5 bases, J shed 5 bases, and the junction held 11 bases outside the gene matches. This CDR3 spans 15 amino acids. The CDR3 DNA reads as TGTGCCAGCAGCCTACAGTCAGGGGGTCGTTATGGCTACACCTTC. Its protein product is CASSLQSGGRYGYTF.

The chain links TRBV18 to TRBJ2-3; 12 positions match TRBD2. The CDR3 contains 10 residues. J was trimmed by 14 bases and V by 9 bases; bases with no gene match: 3. CDR1 KGHSH and CDR2 LQKENI come from the germline V gene. The CDR3, as DNA: TGTGCCAGTGCTAGCGGGGGGGGGTATTTT. Translating gives CASASGGGYF.

This sequence joins TRBV29-1 and TRBJ2-1; TRBD1 matches at 9 bases. CDR1 SQVTM and CDR2 ANQGSEA come from the germline V gene. The V and J ends lost 5 bases and 6 bases, in that order; junction bases with no gene match: 8. CDR3 length: 14 amino acids. CDR3 DNA sequence: TGCAGCGTTCCTCCGGGACAGGGAGGCAATGAGCAGTTCTTC. The encoded protein is CSVPPGQGGNEQFF.

V gene TRBV10-3 combines with J gene TRBJ1-4, with D unresolved. CDR1 is ENHRY, CDR2 SYGVKD, per germline. V was shortened by 8 bases and J by 0 bases, with 7 bases between the two germline ends. This CDR3 is 13 amino acids long. The DNA of the CDR3 is TGTGCCATCTCGGGTACAACTAATGAAAAACTGTTTTTT. It codes for CAISGTTNEKLFF.

This chain uses TRBV4-3 with TRBJ1-1; no firm D call. V was trimmed by 4 bases and J by 6 bases, leaving 12 bases between them. The CDR3 runs 13 residues. Germline CDR1 reads LGHNA; CDR2 reads YSLEER. CDR3 protein: CASSLEVVAEAFF. The CDR3 nucleotides are TGCGCCAGCAGCCTTGAGGTGGTCGCTGAAGCTTTCTTT.

This chain joins TRBV7-2 and TRBJ2-7, with 8 bases lining up with TRBD1. This CDR3 region has 14 residues. Per the germline V gene, CDR1 is SGHTA and CDR2 is FQGNSA. The J segment lost 3 bases and the V segment lost 1 base, leaving 2 bases of the junction unmatched. This chain's CDR3 is CASSLGGQGYEQYF. Written as DNA, the CDR3 is TGTGCCAGCAGCTTAGGCGGACAGGGCTACGAGCAGTACTTC.

The chain combines TRBV18 with TRBJ2-7; 7 bases align to TRBD2. This CDR3 is built from 13 residues. Germline V gene data show CDR1 as KGHSH and CDR2 as LQKENI. V dropped 3 bases and J dropped 4; count of bases not matched to a gene: 3. DNA of the CDR3: TGTGCCAGCTCACCGGGACTACTTTACGAGCAGTACTTC. This gives the protein CASSPGLLYEQYF.

The chain employs TRBV2 and TRBJ2-7; D is possibly TRBD1 (5 bases). The CDR3 totals 12 residues. Trimming removed 4 bases at V and 6 bases at J, with 10 bases between. Germline V CDR1 and CDR2: SNHLY, FYNNEI. The CDR3 is CASSVRVSEQYF. DNA of the CDR3: TGTGCCAGCAGTGTCAGGGTCTCCGAGCAGTACTTC.

The CDR3 DNA reads TGCGCCAGCTGGGGGACAGGTAACACTGAAGCTTTCTTT. Protein: CASWGTGNTEAFF. The chain combines TRBV5-1 with TRBJ1-1, with 8 bases identical to TRBD1. J gave up 2 bases and V 7 bases, and 4 bases lay outside the gene matches. CDR3 length equals 13 residues. CDR1 is SGHRS, CDR2 YFSETQ, per germline.

The chain uses TRBV19 and TRBJ2-5, with D possibly TRBD1 on 6 matching bases. The CDR3 is 14 residues long. Trimming took 7 bases from V and 1 from J, leaving 13 bases between them. CDR1 and CDR2 from the germline V gene are LNHDA and SQIVND (reference sequence). CDR3 nucleotide sequence: TGTGCCAGTACCTCGACAGGAGCCCAAGAGACCCAGTACTTC. Translating it yields CASTSTGAQETQYF. The full variable domain, rest sourced from reference TRBV19 and TRBJ2-5, is DGGITQSPKYLFRKEGQNVTLSCEQNLNHDAMYWYRQDPGQGLRLIYYSQIVNDFQKGDIAEGYSVSREKKESFPLTVTSAQKNPTAFYLCASTSTGAQETQYFGPGTRLLVL.

This chain uses TRBV2 with TRBJ2-1, with D tentatively TRBD2 (6 bases). The CDR3 loop spans 14 amino acids. Trimming removed 8 bases at V and 7 bases at J, with 18 bases between. CDR1 SNHLY and CDR2 FYNNEI come from the germline V gene. This CDR3 reads CASRGTALGNEQFF. The CDR3 DNA reads TGTGCCAGCCGAGGGACTGCCTTGGGGAATGAGCAGTTCTTC.

This chain links TRBV5-1 with TRBJ1-6, with a tentative D call TRBD1 (5 bases). The germline V gene encodes CDR1 SGHRS and CDR2 YFSETQ. V lost 2 bases and J 2 bases, leaving 11 bases between the germline ends. The CDR3 covers 16 residues. The CDR3 is CASSLGVSAYNSPLHF. The CDR3, as DNA: TGCGCCAGCAGCTTAGGGGTCAGCGCCTATAATTCACCCCTCCACTTT.

This sequence joins TRBV5-4 and TRBJ2-5; possible D gene TRBD1, 6 bases. This CDR3 is 14 amino acids long. Germline assignment: CDR1 SGHNT and CDR2 YYREEE (reference sequence). Trimming took off 4 bases at V and 1 base at J, with 11 bases between the two ends. This CDR3 is CASSPGTSQETQYF. CDR3 sequence (DNA): TGTGCCAGCAGCCCCGGGACAAGCCAAGAGACCCAGTACTTC. The variable domain in full, completed from reference TRBV5-4 and TRBJ2-5, reads ETGVTQSPTHLIKTRGQQVTLRCSSQSGHNTVSWYQQALGQGPQFIFQYYREEENGRGNFPPRFSGLQFPNYSSELNVNALELDDSALYLCASSPGTSQETQYFGPGTRLLVL.

A single count supports this clone. V and J are TRBV5-1 and TRBJ2-5, with D possibly TRBD2 on 6 matching bases. Germline CDR1 is SGHRS and CDR2 is YFSETQ. V was shortened by 7 bases and J by 5 bases, with 12 bases between the two germline ends. The CDR3 totals 12 residues. CDR3 protein: CASRSEGETQYF. Written as DNA, the CDR3 is TGCGCCAGCCGGTCGGAGGGCGAGACCCAGTACTTC.